This entry lists 22 T cell receptor beta chains sequenced from one sample in a study of cytomegalovirus exposure and HLA in healthy donors. PCR used 60 Vbeta primers and 13 Jbeta primers. Sequencing used immunoSEQ multiplex PCR; TCRdb keeps in-frame clones, though not all of them. Among 180,000 or so clones listed, approximately 83% were seen once. Sequenced sample: PBMCs. These receptors all come from a man aged 18 to 30 in good health and CMV-seropositive.

This clone was observed once. The chain couples TRBV5-4 to TRBJ2-5, with 13 bases lining up with TRBD2. Losses at the gene ends were 3 bases for V and 7 bases for J; bases not matched to a gene: 15. The length of the CDR3 is 18 residues. Germline CDR1 SGHNT, CDR2 YYREEE (reference sequence). Here the CDR3 reads CASSYTGLAGRPGMTQYF. The CDR3 region has the DNA TGTGCCAGCAGCTACACGGGACTAGCGGGACGTCCGGGTATGACCCAGTACTTC.

CDR3 nucleotides: TGTGCCAGCGGCGGACAGGGGATAACAGATACGCAGTATTTT. This gives the protein CASGGQGITDTQYF. V usage is TRBV9 and J usage is TRBJ2-3; 9 positions agree with TRBD1. CDR1 SGDLS and CDR2 YYNGEE come from the germline V gene. After removal of 7 bases from V and 3 bases from J, the junction contained 6 bases not matched to a gene. The CDR3 length is 14 residues.

The V and J genes are TRBV9 and TRBJ2-1, with 11 bases aligning to TRBD2. Trimming took 2 bases from V and 8 from J; bases not matched to a gene: 9. The CDR3 contains 16 residues. Germline V gene lookup returns CDR1 SGDLS and CDR2 YYNGEE. CDR3 protein: CASSVPPSGGTDEQFF. The CDR3 DNA sequence: TGTGCCAGCAGCGTTCCCCCTAGCGGGGGGACCGATGAGCAGTTCTTC.

This chain connects TRBV6-5 to TRBJ1-2; 8 positions agree with TRBD1. The CDR3 has 14 amino acids. Trimming cost V 5 bases and J 9 bases; bases outside gene matches: 11. Germline lookup yields CDR1 MNHEY and CDR2 SVGAGI. The CDR3: CASSATPGQGRYTF. In DNA, the CDR3 is TGTGCCAGCAGTGCCACACCCGGACAGGGTCGCTACACCTTC.

The rearrangement links TRBV11-3 to TRBJ2-3; the match to TRBD1 covers 8 bases. The length of the CDR3 is 15 residues. J gave up 0 bases and V 9 bases, and 8 bases lay outside the gene matches. Per the germline V gene, CDR1 is SGHNT and CDR2 is YENEEA. CDR3: CASSPTGASTDTQYF. The CDR3 coding sequence is TGTGCCAGTTCTCCGACAGGGGCTAGCACAGATACGCAGTATTTT.

The chain recombines TRBV11-2 with TRBJ1-1; D may be TRBD1 (6 bases). The CDR3 consists of 12 residues. Trimming removed 4 bases at V and 8 bases at J, with 11 bases between. Germline assignment: CDR1 SGHAT and CDR2 FQNNGV. DNA for the CDR3: TGTGCCAGCAGCTCCCTCGACAGGGAAGCTTTCTTT. Residues: CASSSLDREAFF.

This sequence joins TRBV5-1 and TRBJ1-1; TRBD1 agrees at 9 bases. The CDR3 covers 16 residues. With V trimmed by 4 bases and J by 0 bases, 7 bases remained unmatched. Germline lookup yields CDR1 SGHRS and CDR2 YFSETQ. For the CDR3, the DNA is TGCGCCAGCAGCCCGGGACAGGGAGGGATGAACACTGAAGCTTTCTTT. Translated, it gives CASSPGQGGMNTEAFF.

The chain recombines TRBV5-1 with TRBJ1-2, with TRBD1 as a possible D gene (6 bases). The V gene's germline CDR1 is SGHRS and CDR2 YFSETQ. Trimming shortened V by 4 bases and J by 8 bases, and 21 bases separated the two germline ends. This CDR3 spans 15 amino acids. In nucleotides, the CDR3 is TGCGCCAGCAGCGGATCGACAGGCCCCCTAGGAGGCTACACCTTC. Translating gives CASSGSTGPLGGYTF. Full variable domain (missing parts from reference TRBV5-1 and TRBJ1-2): KAGVTQTPRYLIKTRGQQVTLSCSPISGHRSVSWYQQTPGQGLQFLFEYFSETQRNKGNFPGRFSGRQFSNSRSEMNVSTLELGDSALYLCASSGSTGPLGGYTFGSGTRLTVV.

J is TRBJ2-1 and V is TRBV15; 8 bases fit TRBD2. The J segment lost 0 bases and the V segment lost 0 bases, leaving 7 bases of the junction unmatched. In germline, CDR1 is LNHNV, CDR2 YYDKDF (reference sequence). CDR3 length: 18 amino acids. CDR3 nucleotide sequence: TGTGCCACCAGCAGAGATCGGGGGGGATTGGGCTCCTACAATGAGCAGTTCTTC. This sequence encodes CATSRDRGGLGSYNEQFF. Filled out from reference TRBV15 and TRBJ2-1, the complete variable domain reads DAMVIQNPRYQVTQFGKPVTLSCSQTLNHNVMYWYQQKSSQAPKLLFHYYDKDFNNEADTPDNFQSRRPNTSFCFLDIRSPGLGDTAMYLCATSRDRGGLGSYNEQFFGPGTRLTVL.

V gene TRBV10-3 combines with J gene TRBJ1-5; 7 bases line up with TRBD1. The CDR3 is 15 residues long. Trimming removed 6 bases from V and 5 bases from J; junction bases left unmatched: 10. CDR1 ENHRY and CDR2 SYGVKD come from the germline V gene. CDR3 amino acids: CAISDRVGHDQPQHF. The CDR3 DNA follows: TGTGCCATCAGCGACAGGGTAGGTCATGATCAGCCCCAGCATTTT.

V is TRBV19 and J is TRBJ2-1; 11 nucleotides align to TRBD2. This CDR3 comprises 18 residues. Per the germline V gene, CDR1 is LNHDA and CDR2 is SQIVND (reference sequence). With 3 bases clipped from V and 10 bases from J, the junction kept 17 bases outside the gene matches. The CDR3 DNA sequence: TGTGCCAGTAGTATTTCCCTCCCACTAGCGGGAGTGGGGGTAGAGCAGTTCTTC. This codes for CASSISLPLAGVGVEQFF. Based on the CDR3 plus reference TRBV19 and TRBJ2-1, the full variable domain is DGGITQSPKYLFRKEGQNVTLSCEQNLNHDAMYWYRQDPGQGLRLIYYSQIVNDFQKGDIAEGYSVSREKKESFPLTVTSAQKNPTAFYLCASSISLPLAGVGVEQFFGPGTRLTVL.

This chain links TRBV19 with TRBJ2-2; TRBD2 aligns across 12 bases. The junction had 2 bases not matched to a gene; V was cut back by 3 bases and J by 6 bases. The CDR3 has 15 residues. Germline CDR1 is LNHDA and CDR2 is SQIVND (reference sequence). CDR3 region: CASSIGLAGPGELFF. The CDR3, as DNA: TGTGCCAGTAGTATCGGACTAGCGGGGCCCGGGGAGCTGTTTTTT.

This chain connects TRBV5-3 to TRBJ2-4; 7 bases fit TRBD2. TRBV5-3 is known as an ORF, though its function is uncertain. The CDR3 has 12 amino acids. Trimming cost V 8 bases and J 9 bases; bases outside gene matches: 8. The CDR3, as DNA: TGTGCCAGGTGGGGGGGGGAAAGCATTCAGTACTTC. This gives the protein CARWGGESIQYF.

The rearrangement joins TRBV23-1 to TRBJ2-7; maybe TRBD1 (5 bases). TRBV23-1 is designated an ORF whose function remains uncertain. The CDR3 has 18 amino acids. Trimming shortened V by 6 bases and J by 2 bases, and 26 bases separated the two germline ends. In DNA, the CDR3 is TGCGCCAGCAGCCTGAACCCCCTAATCAGGGTACCCCCCTACGAGCAGTACTTC. It is translated as CASSLNPLIRVPPYEQYF.

V and J are TRBV7-2 and TRBJ2-1; 11 bases fit TRBD2. V trimming: 9 bases; J trimming: 4 bases; junction bases outside the gene matches: 14. Germline CDR1 SGHTA, CDR2 FQGNSA. The CDR3 has 17 residues. Written as DNA, the CDR3 is TGTGCCAGGGGGGGGCCGAGACTAGCGGGGCAGTACAATGAGCAGTTCTTC. Amino acid sequence: CARGGPRLAGQYNEQFF.

CDR3 sequence reads: CASRIDARVQETQYF. The CDR3 DNA reads TGTGCCAGTAGAATCGATGCGAGGGTACAAGAGACCCAGTACTTC. The gene calls are TRBV19 and TRBJ2-5; tentative D call: TRBD2 (5 bases). Trimming pared 6 bases from V and 2 bases from J, leaving 16 bases between. CDR3 size: 15 residues. Per germline, CDR1 LNHDA and CDR2 SQIVND (reference sequence).

The chain combines TRBV5-1 with TRBJ2-3; TRBD2 aligns across 8 bases. J was trimmed by 5 bases and V by 0 bases; bases with no gene match: 5. Germline V gene sequence: CDR1 SGHRS, CDR2 YFSETQ. The CDR3 length is 15 residues. CDR3 protein: CASSLVAGGIDTQYF. The CDR3 coding sequence is TGCGCCAGCAGCTTGGTTGCGGGGGGTATAGATACGCAGTATTTT.

V gene TRBV7-2 combines with J gene TRBJ1-2, with 9 bases fitting TRBD1. CDR3 size: 16 residues. Germline trimming cut 3 bases from V and 6 bases from J; bases unmatched to any gene: 11. CDR1 SGHTA and CDR2 FQGNSA come from the germline V gene. The CDR3 protein is CASSLGPDRGTDGYTF. For the CDR3, the DNA is TGTGCCAGCAGCTTGGGGCCGGACAGGGGTACAGATGGCTACACCTTC.

The V call is TRBV28, the J call TRBJ2-6; D possibly corresponds to TRBD1 (5 bases). V was cut by 4 bases and J by 2 bases, with 12 bases left in between. The CDR3 runs to 16 residues. CDR1 is MDHEN and CDR2 is SYDVKM in the germline V gene. DNA of the CDR3: TGTGCCAGCAGTTCCCCCAGGGAAGCTGGGGCCAACGTCCTGACTTTC. This translates into CASSSPREAGANVLTF.

The chain employs TRBV5-1 and TRBJ2-1; D might be TRBD1 (6 bases). The CDR3 covers 16 residues. Germline CDR1 reads SGHRS; CDR2 reads YFSETQ. Trimming pared 0 bases from V and 4 bases from J, leaving 14 bases between. CDR3 residues: CASSLARGAAYNEQFF. The CDR3 DNA sequence: TGCGCCAGCAGCTTGGCCAGGGGCGCGGCGTACAATGAGCAGTTCTTC.

The gene calls are TRBV28 and TRBJ2-1; D ambiguous. Looked up from germline, CDR1 is MDHEN and CDR2 is SYDVKM. The CDR3 has 12 residues. V was cut by 6 bases and J by 15 bases, with 18 bases left in between. The CDR3 DNA sequence: TGTGCCAGCAGCCAAAGTGACTCACGTGGGTTCTTC. Translation gives CASSQSDSRGFF. Based on the CDR3 plus reference TRBV28 and TRBJ2-1, the full variable domain is DVKVTQSSRYLVKRTGEKVFLECVQDMDHENMFWYRQDPGLGLRLIYFSYDVKMKEKGDIPEGYSVSREKKERFSLILESASTNQTSMYLCASSQSDSRGFFGPGTRLTVL.

This clone was found once. CDR3 DNA sequence: TGTGCCAGCAGTTTATATCAAACCCTATCCTACGAGCAGTACTTC. Translated: CASSLYQTLSYEQYF. The chain uses TRBV27 and TRBJ2-7; D uncertain. This CDR3 is built from 15 residues. With 1 base removed from V and 1 base from J, the gap between germline ends came to 11 bases. The germline V gene has CDR1 MNHEY and CDR2 SMNVEV (reference sequence).